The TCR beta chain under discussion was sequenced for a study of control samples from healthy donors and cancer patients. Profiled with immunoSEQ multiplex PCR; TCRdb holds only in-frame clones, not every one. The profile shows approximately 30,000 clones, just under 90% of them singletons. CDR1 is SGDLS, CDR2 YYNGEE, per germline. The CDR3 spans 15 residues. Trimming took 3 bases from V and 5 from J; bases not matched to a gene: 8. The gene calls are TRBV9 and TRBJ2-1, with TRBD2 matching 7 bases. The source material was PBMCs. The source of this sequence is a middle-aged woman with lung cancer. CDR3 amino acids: CASSAPPGGDNEQFF. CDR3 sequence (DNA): TGTGCCAGCAGCGCCCCCCCGGGGGGAGACAATGAGCAGTTCTTC.